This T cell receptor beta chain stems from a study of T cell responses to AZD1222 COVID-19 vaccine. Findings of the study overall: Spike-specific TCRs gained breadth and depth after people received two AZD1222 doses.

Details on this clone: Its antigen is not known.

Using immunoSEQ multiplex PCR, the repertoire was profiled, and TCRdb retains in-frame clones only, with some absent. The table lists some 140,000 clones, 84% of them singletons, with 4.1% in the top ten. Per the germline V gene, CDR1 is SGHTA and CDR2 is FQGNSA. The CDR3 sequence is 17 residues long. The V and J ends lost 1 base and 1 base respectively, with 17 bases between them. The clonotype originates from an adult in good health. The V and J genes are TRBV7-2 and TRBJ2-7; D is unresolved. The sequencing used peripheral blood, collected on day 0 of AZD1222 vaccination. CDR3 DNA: TGTGCCAGCAGCTTAGGTTCGGTAGGGTCACTATCCTACGAGCAGTACTTC. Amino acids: CASSLGSVGSLSYEQYF.